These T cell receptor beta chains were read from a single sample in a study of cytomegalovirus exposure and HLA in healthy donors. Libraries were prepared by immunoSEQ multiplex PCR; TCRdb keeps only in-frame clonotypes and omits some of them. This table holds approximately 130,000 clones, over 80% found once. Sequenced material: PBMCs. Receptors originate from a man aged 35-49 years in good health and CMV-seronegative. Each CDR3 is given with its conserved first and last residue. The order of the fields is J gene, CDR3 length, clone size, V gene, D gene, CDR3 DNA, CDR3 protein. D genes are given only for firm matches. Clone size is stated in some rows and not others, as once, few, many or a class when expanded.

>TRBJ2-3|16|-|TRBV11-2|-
TGTGCCAGCAGCCTGGACGGGGATCCCTTCACAGATACGCAGTATTTT
CASSLDGDPFTDTQYF
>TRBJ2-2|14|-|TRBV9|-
TGTGCCAGCAGCGTAGATCAGAACACCGGGGAGCTGTTTTTT
CASSVDQNTGELFF
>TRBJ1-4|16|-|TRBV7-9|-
TGTGCCAGCAGCCCCTCCCCAGGGGCCGCAAATGAAAAACTGTTTTTT
CASSPSPGAANEKLFF
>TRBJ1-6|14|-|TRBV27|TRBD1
TGTGCCAGCAGTTTCGGGACAGGGGGGGCCCCACTCCACTTT
CASSFGTGGAPLHF
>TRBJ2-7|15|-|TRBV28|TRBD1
TGTGCCAGCAGTTTTCCCGGACAGGGGACCTACGAGCAGTACTTC
CASSFPGQGTYEQYF
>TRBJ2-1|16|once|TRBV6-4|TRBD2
TGTGCCAGCAGTGACTTGTCTAGCGGGAGAAGTAGAGAGCAGTTCTTC
CASSDLSSGRSREQFF
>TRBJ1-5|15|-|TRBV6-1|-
TGTGCCAGCAGGAACTCGGCGGGGGCTCGTCAGCCCCAGCATTTT
CASRNSAGARQPQHF
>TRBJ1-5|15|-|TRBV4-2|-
TGTGCCAGCAGCCAAGATCGTCAGGGGAGCCAGCCCCAGCATTTT
CASSQDRQGSQPQHF
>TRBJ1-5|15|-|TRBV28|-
TGTGCCAGCAGTTTAAGAACAGATAGCAATCAGCCCCAGCATTTT
CASSLRTDSNQPQHF
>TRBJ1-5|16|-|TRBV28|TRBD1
TGTGCCAGCAGTTTCAACAGGGGCCCAGGTGAGAAGCCCCAGCATTTT
CASSFNRGPGEKPQHF
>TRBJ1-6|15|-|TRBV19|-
TGTGCCACCGCGACAGGCCACTCCTATAATTCACCCCTCCACTTT
CATATGHSYNSPLHF
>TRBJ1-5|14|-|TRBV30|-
TGTGCCTGGAGCCTTCCGGGTCCAATTCGGCCCCAGCATTTT
CAWSLPGPIRPQHF
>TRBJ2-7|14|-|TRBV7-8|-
TGTGCCAGCAGCTTATATCCAGGAAGCTACGAGCAGTACTTC
CASSLYPGSYEQYF
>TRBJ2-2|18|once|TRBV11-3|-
TGTGCCAGCAGCTTAGATAAGGGGACGGGAGTTGGCACCGGGGAGCTGTTTTTT
CASSLDKGTGVGTGELFF
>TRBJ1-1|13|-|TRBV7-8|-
TGTGCCAGCAGCAGACAGATGAACACTGAAGCTTTCTTT
CASSRQMNTEAFF
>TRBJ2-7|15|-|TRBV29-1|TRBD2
TGCAGCGTTCCCTCGCTCGGGGGGGGGTCCTACGAGCAGTACTTC
CSVPSLGGGSYEQYF
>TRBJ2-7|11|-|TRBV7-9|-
TGTGCCAGCAGCACTACCTACGAGCAGTACTTC
CASSTTYEQYF
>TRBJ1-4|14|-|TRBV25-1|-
TGTGCCAGCAGTGTCCGCGCAACTAATGAAAAACTGTTTTTT
CASSVRATNEKLFF
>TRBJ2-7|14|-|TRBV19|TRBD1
TGTGCCAGTAGTCCCGCGGGACAGGCCTACGAGCAGTACTTC
CASSPAGQAYEQYF
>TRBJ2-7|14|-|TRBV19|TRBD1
TGTGCCAGTAGTGCCCCGGGACAGGGATACGAGCAGTACTTC
CASSAPGQGYEQYF
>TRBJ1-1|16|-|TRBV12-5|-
TGTGCTAGTGGTTTGGTACTAGACTGGGAGGCAACTGAAGCTTTCTTT
CASGLVLDWEATEAFF
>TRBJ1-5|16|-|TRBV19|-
TGTGCCAGTAGTATTAATGGGGGGGATAGCAATCAGCCCCAGCATTTT
CASSINGGDSNQPQHF
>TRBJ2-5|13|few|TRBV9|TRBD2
TGTGCCAGCAGCCCCGGGGGGAGAGAGACCCAGTACTTC
CASSPGGRETQYF
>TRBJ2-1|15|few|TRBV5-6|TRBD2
TGTGCCAGCAGCCCTAGCGGGGGGGCCGACAATGAGCAGTTCTTC
CASSPSGGADNEQFF
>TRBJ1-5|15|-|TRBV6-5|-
TGTGCCAGCAGTTACTCCGGGACACCTAATCAGCCCCAGCATTTT
CASSYSGTPNQPQHF
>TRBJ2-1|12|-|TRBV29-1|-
TGCAGCGCTGGGACAGCCGGGGGTGAGCAGTTCTTC
CSAGTAGGEQFF
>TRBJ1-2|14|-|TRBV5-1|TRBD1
TGCGCCAGCAGCGGCACAGGGGGCGACTATGGCTACACCTTC
CASSGTGGDYGYTF
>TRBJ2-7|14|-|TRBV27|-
TGTGCCAGCGGAGACAGAAGAGCCCCCTACGAGCAGTACTTC
CASGDRRAPYEQYF
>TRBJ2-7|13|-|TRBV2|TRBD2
TGTGCCACCGGACTAGCCCTTTCCTACGAGCAGTACTTC
CATGLALSYEQYF
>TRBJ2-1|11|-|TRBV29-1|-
TGTAGCGTAGGACAGACATATGAGCAGTTCTTC
CSVGQTYEQFF
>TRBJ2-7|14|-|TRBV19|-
TGTGCCAGTAGTGTAGACGGGACAAGGTACGAGCAGTACTTC
CASSVDGTRYEQYF
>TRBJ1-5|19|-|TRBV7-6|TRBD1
TGTGCCAGCAGCCCACGGCCGTTGCAGGGGGCATCCCGCAATCAGCCCCAGCATTTT
CASSPRPLQGASRNQPQHF
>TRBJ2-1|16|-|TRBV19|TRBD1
TGTGCCAGTAGTACCCTACAGGGGCGCGCTTACAATGAGCAGTTCTTC
CASSTLQGRAYNEQFF
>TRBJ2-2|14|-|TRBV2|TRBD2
TGTGCCAGCCAGACTAGCGGGGGAGCCGGGGAGCTGTTTTTT
CASQTSGGAGELFF
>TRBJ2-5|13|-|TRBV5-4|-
TGTGCCAGCAGCCTACGACTTCAAGAGACCCAGTACTTC
CASSLRLQETQYF
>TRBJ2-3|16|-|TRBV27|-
TGTGCCAGCAGCTGGAGGAGACCCACTAGCACAGATACGCAGTATTTT
CASSWRRPTSTDTQYF
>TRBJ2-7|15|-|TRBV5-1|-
TGCGCCAGCAGCGACACGGAGCGGAGCTCCTACGAGCAGTACTTC
CASSDTERSSYEQYF
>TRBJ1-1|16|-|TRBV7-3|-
TGTGCCAGCAGCCGATTTCCCATTGGACGGGGCACTGAAGCTTTCTTT
CASSRFPIGRGTEAFF
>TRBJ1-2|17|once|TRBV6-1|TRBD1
TGTGCCAGCAGTGACCCATGGACAGGGAAGTCGAGCTATGGCTACACCTTC
CASSDPWTGKSSYGYTF